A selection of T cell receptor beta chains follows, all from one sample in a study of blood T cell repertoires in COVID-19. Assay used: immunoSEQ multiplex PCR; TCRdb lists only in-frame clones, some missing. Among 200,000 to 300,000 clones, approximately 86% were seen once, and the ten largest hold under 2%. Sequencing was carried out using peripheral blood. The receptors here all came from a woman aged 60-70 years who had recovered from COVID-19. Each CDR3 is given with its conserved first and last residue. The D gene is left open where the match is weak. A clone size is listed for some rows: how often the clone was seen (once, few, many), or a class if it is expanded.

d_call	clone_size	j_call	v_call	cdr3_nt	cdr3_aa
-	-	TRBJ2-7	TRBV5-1	TGCGCCAGCAGCAAGGACAGACAACCCTCCTACGAGCAGTACTTC	CASSKDRQPSYEQYF
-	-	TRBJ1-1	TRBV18	TGTGCCAGCTCACCTAGTAGCACTGAAGCTTTCTTT	CASSPSSTEAFF
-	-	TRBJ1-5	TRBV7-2	TGTGCCAGCAGCGCGCGGGGTACTAGCAATCAGCCCCAGCATTTT	CASSARGTSNQPQHF
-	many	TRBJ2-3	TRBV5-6	TGTGCCAGCAGCTGGGGACTTCCCTCCGGTACGCAGTATTTT	CASSWGLPSGTQYF
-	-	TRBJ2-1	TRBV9	TGTGCCAGCAGCGCCCAAACAGGGTACAATGAGCAGTTCTTC	CASSAQTGYNEQFF
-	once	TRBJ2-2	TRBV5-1	TGCGCCAGCACCCAGAACACCGGGGAGCTGTTTTTT	CASTQNTGELFF
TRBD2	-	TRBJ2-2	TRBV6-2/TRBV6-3	TGTGCCAGCAGTTACCCCGGGACTAGCGGGGGGGTGGCCGGGGAGCTGTTTTTT	CASSYPGTSGGVAGELFF
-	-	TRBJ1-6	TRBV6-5	TGTGCCAGCAGTTACAACAGCTGGGTTGATTCACCCCTCCACTTT	CASSYNSWVDSPLHF
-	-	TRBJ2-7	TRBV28	TGTGCCAGCAAGGGGGGGCGTCCCGCCTACGAGCAGTACTTC	CASKGGRPAYEQYF
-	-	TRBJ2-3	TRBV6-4	TGTGCCAGCAGTCGTGGGGCTAGCGCCACAGATACGCAGTATTTT	CASSRGASATDTQYF
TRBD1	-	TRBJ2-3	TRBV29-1	TGCAGCGGGGTAGGGACAGGCGTAGATACGCAGTATTTT	CSGVGTGVDTQYF
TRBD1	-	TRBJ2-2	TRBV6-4	TGTGCCAGCAGTGAGGGCAGGGGGACCGGGGAGCTGTTTTTT	CASSEGRGTGELFF
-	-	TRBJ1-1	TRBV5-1	TGCGCCAGCAGCTTGGTAAGGGGGGGCACTGAAGCTTTCTTT	CASSLVRGGTEAFF
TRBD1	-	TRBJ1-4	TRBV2	TGTGCCAGCACACCGGGACAGGGTAATGAAAAACTGTTTTTT	CASTPGQGNEKLFF
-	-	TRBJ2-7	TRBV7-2	TGTGCCAGCAGCTTACTCCCGAATCCTCAGTTTTACGAGCAGTACTTC	CASSLLPNPQFYEQYF
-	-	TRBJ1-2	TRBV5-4	TGTGCCAGCAGCTTGGACAAGAACTATGGCTACACCTTC	CASSLDKNYGYTF
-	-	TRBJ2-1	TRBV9	TGTGCCAGCAGCGTAGGGGGGCAGGGTTTTGTCGATGAGCAGTTCTTC	CASSVGGQGFVDEQFF
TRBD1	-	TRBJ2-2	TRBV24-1	TGTGCCACCAGTGATCCCGGGACAGAAAACACCGGGGAGCTGTTTTTT	CATSDPGTENTGELFF
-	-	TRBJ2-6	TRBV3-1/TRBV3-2	TGTGCCAGCAGCCGCAGAGGGTCTTCAACAAGAGGTGGAACTGGGGCCAACGTCCTGACTTTC	CASSRRGSSTRGGTGANVLTF
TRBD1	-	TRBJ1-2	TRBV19	TGTGCCAGTAGTAGACAGGGAACAGATGGCTACACCTTC	CASSRQGTDGYTF
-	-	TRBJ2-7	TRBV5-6	TGTGCCAGCAGCTTAGGGGACTTTGGGGTGCAGTACTTC	CASSLGDFGVQYF
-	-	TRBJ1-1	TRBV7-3	TGTGCCAGCAGCTTAGGGCCGTCACGGAACACTGAAGCTTTCTTT	CASSLGPSRNTEAFF
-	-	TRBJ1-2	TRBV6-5	TGTGCCAGCAGTCGACGGGGAGCTAACTATGGCTACACCTTC	CASSRRGANYGYTF
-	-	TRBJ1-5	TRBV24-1	TGTGCCACCCAGGAAAGCAATCAGCCCCAGCATTTT	CATQESNQPQHF
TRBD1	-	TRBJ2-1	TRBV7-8	TGTGCCAGCAGCGTAACAGGGGACAATGAGCAGTTCTTC	CASSVTGDNEQFF
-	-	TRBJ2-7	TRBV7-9	TGTGCCAGCAGTTCCGGGCGGGGAATAAGGGAGCAGTACTTC	CASSSGRGIREQYF
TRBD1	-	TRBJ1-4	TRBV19	TGTGCCAGTAGTATTGGGACAGGTGGTGAAAAACTGTTTTTT	CASSIGTGGEKLFF